The present T cell receptor beta chain was sequenced within a study of control samples from healthy donors and cancer patients. Generated by immunoSEQ multiplex PCR, the TCRdb table keeps only in-frame clones and is missing some. In the table there are around 94,000 clones, 85% to 90% of which are singletons. This CDR3 contains 18 residues. J gave up 2 bases and V 3 bases, and 12 bases lay outside the gene matches. CDR1 and CDR2 (germline): DFQATT, SNEGSKA (reference sequence). The origin of this receptor is a woman aged 45 to 65 in good health. Sequenced input: blood. The V and J genes are TRBV20-1 and TRBJ1-5; 11 bases agree with TRBD1. The CDR3 protein is CSASELGQGESGNQPQHF. CDR3 sequence (DNA): TGCAGTGCTAGTGAACTGGGACAGGGGGAAAGTGGCAATCAGCCCCAGCATTTT.